Sequencing of this T cell receptor beta chain was carried out in a study of T cell responses to AZD1222 COVID-19 vaccine. Study findings and constraints: Mostly white British, mostly female donors; authors suggested clonal diversity may be underestimated. No day 14 peak samples; only post-peak repertoires were characterized.

The V gene lost 2 bases and the J gene lost 8 bases, with 10 bases spanning the gap. This CDR3 has 13 residues. Germline V gene lookup returns CDR1 LNHDA and CDR2 SQIVND (reference sequence). Assay: immunoSEQ multiplex PCR; the TCRdb copy retains only in-frame clones and omits some. The sample has about 210,000 clones; about 94% are singletons. This clone is a singleton in its sample. Its antigen is as yet unknown. This receptor was identified in an adult who received the MenACWY meningococcal vaccine as a control. The chain couples TRBV19 to TRBJ2-1; D ambiguous. This sample comprised peripheral blood, obtained 28 days after the second dose of the MenACWY control vaccine. The CDR3 DNA sequence: TGTGCCAGTAGTATATGGGCCGGCGATGAGCAGTTCTTC. This translates into CASSIWAGDEQFF.